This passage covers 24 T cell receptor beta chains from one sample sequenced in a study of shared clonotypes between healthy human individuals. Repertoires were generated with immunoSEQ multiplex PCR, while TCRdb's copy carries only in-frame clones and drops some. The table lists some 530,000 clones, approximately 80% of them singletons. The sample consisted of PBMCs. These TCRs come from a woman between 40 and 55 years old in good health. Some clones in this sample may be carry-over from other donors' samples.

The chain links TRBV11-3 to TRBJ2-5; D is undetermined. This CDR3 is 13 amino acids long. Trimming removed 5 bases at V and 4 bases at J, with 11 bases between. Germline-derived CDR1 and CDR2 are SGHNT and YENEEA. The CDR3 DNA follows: TGTGCCAGCAGCCCCCCGTCAACAGAGACCCAGTACTTC. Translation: CASSPPSTETQYF.

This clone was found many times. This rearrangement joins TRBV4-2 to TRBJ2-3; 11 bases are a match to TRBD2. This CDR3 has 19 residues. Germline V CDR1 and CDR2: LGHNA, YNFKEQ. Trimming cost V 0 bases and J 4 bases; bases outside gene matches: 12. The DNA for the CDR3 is TGTGCCAGCAGCCAAGAACCCCTGACTAGCGGGATCTTCGCAGATACGCAGTATTTT. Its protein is CASSQEPLTSGIFADTQYF.

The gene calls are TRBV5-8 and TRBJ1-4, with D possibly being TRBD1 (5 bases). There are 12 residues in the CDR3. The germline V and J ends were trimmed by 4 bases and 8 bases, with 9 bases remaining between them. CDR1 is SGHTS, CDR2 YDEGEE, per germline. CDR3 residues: CASSRDGEKLFF. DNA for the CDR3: TGTGCCAGCAGCAGGGACGGCGAAAAACTGTTTTTT.

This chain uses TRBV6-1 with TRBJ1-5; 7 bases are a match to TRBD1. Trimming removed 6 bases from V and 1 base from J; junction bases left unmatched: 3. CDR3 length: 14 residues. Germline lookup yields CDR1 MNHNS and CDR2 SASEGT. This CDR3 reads CASRETGSNQPQHF. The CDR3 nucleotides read TGTGCCAGCAGGGAGACAGGGAGCAATCAGCCCCAGCATTTT.

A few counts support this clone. Here the CDR3 DNA reads TGTGCCAGCGACTCCCCAGGGAATGATTTAGGCTACACCTTC. Encoded protein: CASDSPGNDLGYTF. The chain uses TRBV6-1 and TRBJ1-2, with D perhaps matching TRBD1 (5 bases). The CDR3 loop spans 14 amino acids. CDR1 and CDR2 from the germline V gene are MNHNS and SASEGT. V lost 8 bases to trimming and J lost 8 bases, with 21 bases between them.

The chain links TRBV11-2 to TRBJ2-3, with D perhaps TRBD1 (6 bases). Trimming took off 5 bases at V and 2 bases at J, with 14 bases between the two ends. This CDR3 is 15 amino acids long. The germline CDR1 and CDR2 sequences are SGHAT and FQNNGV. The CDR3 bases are TGTGCCAGCAGCCCACAGGGATCCCCCACAGATACGCAGTATTTT. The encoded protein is CASSPQGSPTDTQYF.

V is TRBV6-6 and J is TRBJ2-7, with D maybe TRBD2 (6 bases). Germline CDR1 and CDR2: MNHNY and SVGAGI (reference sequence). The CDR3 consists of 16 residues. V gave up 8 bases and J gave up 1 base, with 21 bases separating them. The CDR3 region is CASATDGGQESYEQYF. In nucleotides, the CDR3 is TGTGCCAGCGCTACGGACGGAGGGCAGGAGTCCTACGAGCAGTACTTC.

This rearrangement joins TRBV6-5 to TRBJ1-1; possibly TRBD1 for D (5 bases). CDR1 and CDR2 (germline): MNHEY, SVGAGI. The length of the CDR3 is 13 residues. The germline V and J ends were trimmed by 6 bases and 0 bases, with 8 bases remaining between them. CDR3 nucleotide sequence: TGTGCCAGCAGACGACAGATGAACACTGAAGCTTTCTTT. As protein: CASRRQMNTEAFF.

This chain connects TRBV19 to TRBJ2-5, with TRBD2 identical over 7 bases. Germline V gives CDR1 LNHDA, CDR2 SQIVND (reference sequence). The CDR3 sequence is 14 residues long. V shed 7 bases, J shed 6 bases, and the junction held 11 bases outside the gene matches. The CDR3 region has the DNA TGTGCCAGTACCTCTGGGGGGGACGGAAAGACCCAGTACTTC. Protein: CASTSGGDGKTQYF.

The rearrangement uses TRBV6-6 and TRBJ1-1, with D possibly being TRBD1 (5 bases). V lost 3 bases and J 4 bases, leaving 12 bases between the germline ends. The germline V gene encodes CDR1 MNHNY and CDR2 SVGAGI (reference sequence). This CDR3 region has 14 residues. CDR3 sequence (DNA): TGTGCCAGCAGTTATGGGAGGGGTCGCACTGAAGCTTTCTTT. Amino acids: CASSYGRGRTEAFF.

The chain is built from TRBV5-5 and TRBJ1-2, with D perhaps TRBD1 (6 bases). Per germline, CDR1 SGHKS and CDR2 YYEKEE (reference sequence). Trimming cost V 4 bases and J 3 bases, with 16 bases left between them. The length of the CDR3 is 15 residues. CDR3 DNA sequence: TGTGCCAGCAGCCCTCGGACAGCTGAGTACTATGGCTACACCTTC. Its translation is CASSPRTAEYYGYTF.

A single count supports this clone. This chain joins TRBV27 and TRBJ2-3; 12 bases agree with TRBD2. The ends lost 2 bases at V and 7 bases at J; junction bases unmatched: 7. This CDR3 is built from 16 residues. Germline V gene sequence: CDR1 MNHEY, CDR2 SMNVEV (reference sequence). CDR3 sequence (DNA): TGTGCCAGCAGTTTACTAGCGGGAGGGGGGCCGTATACGCAGTATTTT. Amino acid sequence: CASSLLAGGGPYTQYF.

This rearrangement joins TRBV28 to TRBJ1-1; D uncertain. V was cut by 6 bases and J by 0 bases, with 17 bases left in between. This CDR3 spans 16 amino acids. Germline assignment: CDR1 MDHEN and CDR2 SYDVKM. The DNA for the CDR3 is TGTGCCAGCAGCCTGAGTGGTGTAATTATGAACACTGAAGCTTTCTTT. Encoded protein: CASSLSGVIMNTEAFF. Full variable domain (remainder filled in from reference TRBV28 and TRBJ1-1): DVKVTQSSRYLVKRTGEKVFLECVQDMDHENMFWYRQDPGLGLRLIYFSYDVKMKEKGDIPEGYSVSREKKERFSLILESASTNQTSMYLCASSLSGVIMNTEAFFGQGTRLTVV.

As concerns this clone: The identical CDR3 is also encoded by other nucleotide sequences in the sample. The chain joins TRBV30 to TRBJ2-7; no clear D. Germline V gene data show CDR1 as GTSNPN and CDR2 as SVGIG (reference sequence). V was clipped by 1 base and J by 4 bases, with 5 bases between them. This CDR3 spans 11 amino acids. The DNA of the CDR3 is TGTGCCTGGAGTGCTGGTTACGAGCAGTACTTC. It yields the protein CAWSAGYEQYF.

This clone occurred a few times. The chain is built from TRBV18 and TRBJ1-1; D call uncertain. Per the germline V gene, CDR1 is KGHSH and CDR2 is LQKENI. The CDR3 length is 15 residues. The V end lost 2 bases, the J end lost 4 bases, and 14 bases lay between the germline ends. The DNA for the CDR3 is TGTGCCAGCTCACCAACCTCAGGACGGGGCACTGAAGCTTTCTTT. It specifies CASSPTSGRGTEAFF.

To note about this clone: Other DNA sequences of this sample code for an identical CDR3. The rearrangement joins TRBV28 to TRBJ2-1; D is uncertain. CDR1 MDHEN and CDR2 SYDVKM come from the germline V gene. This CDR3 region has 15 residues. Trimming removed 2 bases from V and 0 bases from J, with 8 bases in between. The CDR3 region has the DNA TGTGCCAGCAGTTTAGGCGGTAGCTCCTACAATGAGCAGTTCTTC. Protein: CASSLGGSSYNEQFF.

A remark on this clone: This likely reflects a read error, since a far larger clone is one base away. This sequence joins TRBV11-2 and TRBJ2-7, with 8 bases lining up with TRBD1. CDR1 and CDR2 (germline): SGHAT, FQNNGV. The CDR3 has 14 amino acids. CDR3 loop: CTSSLDRGAGEQYF. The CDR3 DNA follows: TGTACCAGCAGCTTAGACAGGGGAGCCGGCGAGCAGTACTTC.

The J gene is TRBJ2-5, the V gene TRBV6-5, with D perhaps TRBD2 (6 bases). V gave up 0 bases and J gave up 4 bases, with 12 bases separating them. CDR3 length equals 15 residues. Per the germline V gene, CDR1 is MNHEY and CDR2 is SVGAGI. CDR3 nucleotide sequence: TGTGCCAGCAGTTACTCGGGGGGAGGCGTAGAGACCCAGTACTTC. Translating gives CASSYSGGGVETQYF.

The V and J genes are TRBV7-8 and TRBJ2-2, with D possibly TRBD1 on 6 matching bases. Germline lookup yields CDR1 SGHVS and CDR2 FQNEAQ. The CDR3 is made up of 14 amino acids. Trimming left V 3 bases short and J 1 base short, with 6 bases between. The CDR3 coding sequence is TGTGCCAGCAGCTTGGGACAGAACACCGGGGAGCTGTTTTTT. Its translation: CASSLGQNTGELFF.

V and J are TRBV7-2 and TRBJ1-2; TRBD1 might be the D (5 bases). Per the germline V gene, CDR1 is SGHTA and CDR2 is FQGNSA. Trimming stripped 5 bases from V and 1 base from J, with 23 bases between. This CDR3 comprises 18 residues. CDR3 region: CASSQGLRGSPYNYGYTF. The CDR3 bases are TGTGCCAGCAGCCAGGGCCTTCGTGGGAGCCCTTATAACTATGGCTACACCTTC.

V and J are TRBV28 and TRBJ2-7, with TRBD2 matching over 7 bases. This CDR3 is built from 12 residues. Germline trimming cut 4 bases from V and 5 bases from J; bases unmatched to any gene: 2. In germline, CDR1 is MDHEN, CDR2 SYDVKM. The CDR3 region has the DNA TGTGCCAGCAGTTCGGCGGGAGACGAGCAGTACTTC. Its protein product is CASSSAGDEQYF.

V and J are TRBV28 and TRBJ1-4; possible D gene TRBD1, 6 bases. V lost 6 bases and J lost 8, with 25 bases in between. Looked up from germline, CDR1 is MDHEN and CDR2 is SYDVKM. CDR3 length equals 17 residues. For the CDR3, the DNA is TGTGCCAGCAGCACTGCCCCGGGGGGCGCGTCTGGGGAAAAACTGTTTTTT. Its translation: CASSTAPGGASGEKLFF.

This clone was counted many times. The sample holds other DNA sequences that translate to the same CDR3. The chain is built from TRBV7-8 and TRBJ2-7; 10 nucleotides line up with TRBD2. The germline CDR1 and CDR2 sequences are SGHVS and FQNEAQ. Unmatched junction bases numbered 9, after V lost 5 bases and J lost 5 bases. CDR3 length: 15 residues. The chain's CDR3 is CASSLPAGGVNEQYF. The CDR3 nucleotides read TGTGCCAGCAGCCTTCCAGCGGGAGGGGTAAACGAGCAGTACTTC.

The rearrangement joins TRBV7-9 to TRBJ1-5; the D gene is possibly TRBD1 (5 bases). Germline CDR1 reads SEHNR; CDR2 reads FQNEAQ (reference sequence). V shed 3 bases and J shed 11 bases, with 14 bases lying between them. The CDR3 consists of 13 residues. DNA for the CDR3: TGTGCCAGCAGCTTGGGGGAGTCTTTAGCCCAGCATTTT. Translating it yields CASSLGESLAQHF. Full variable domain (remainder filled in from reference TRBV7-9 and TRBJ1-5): DTGVSQNPRHKITKRGQNVTFRCDPISEHNRLYWYRQTLGQGPEFLTYFQNEAQLEKSRLLSDRFSAERPKGSFSTLEIQRTEQGDSAMYLCASSLGESLAQHFGDGTRLSIL.